This T cell receptor beta chain was identified in a study of blood T cell repertoires in COVID-19. There are 13 residues in the CDR3. Trimming removed 3 bases from V and 8 bases from J; junction bases left unmatched: 4. Authors' data handling: For nucleated cells, counts were estimated from reference gene primer amplification. Produced via immunoSEQ multiplex PCR; TCRdb's table is partial and in-frame only. V and J calls and clone size are as listed in that table; D and trimming were resolved from the DNA. This sample has approximately 160,000 clones, with about four fifths found just once. V is TRBV12-3 or TRBV12-4 and J is TRBJ1-2, with 9 bases aligning to TRBD1. The sequenced sample consisted of PBMCs or T cells enriched from blood (not recorded which). The TCR was taken from a woman between 45 and 65 years old in a cohort exposed to, infected with or recovered from COVID-19 (not recorded which). Here the CDR3 DNA reads TGTGCCAGCAGTTTGGGACAGGGTGGAGGCTACACCTTC. This encodes CASSLGQGGGYTF.